Below are 14 T cell receptor beta chains sequenced from a single sample in a study of blood T cell repertoires in COVID-19. Assay: immunoSEQ multiplex PCR; the TCRdb copy retains only in-frame clones and omits some. The sample lists roughly 30,000 clones, about three quarters occurring once. Sequencing was carried out using peripheral blood. The receptors were sampled from a boy between 2 and 10 years old with active or convalescent COVID-19.

This clone came up once. The genes are TRBV5-6 and TRBJ2-4, with TRBD1 matching over 8 bases. The V gene's germline CDR1 is SGHDT and CDR2 YYEEEE. CDR3 length: 17 residues. The trim removed 3 bases at V and 3 bases at J, leaving 11 bases unmatched. CDR3 bases: TGTGCCAGCAGCTCCCGAGACTGGACAGGGAGCAAAAACATTCAGTACTTC. This translates into CASSSRDWTGSKNIQYF.

The chain joins TRBV10-3 to TRBJ2-7, with a possible D match to TRBD2 (6 bases). The CDR3 contains 12 residues. The V end lost 10 bases, the J end lost 1 base, and 11 bases lay between the germline ends. Germline-derived CDR1 and CDR2 are ENHRY and SYGVKD. CDR3 protein: CATEGPSYEQYF. Here the CDR3 DNA reads TGTGCCACGGAGGGGCCATCCTACGAGCAGTACTTC.

This clone was seen once. The gene calls are TRBV6-5 and TRBJ2-3, with TRBD1 as a possible D gene (6 bases). Trimming removed 2 bases from V and 1 base from J, with 10 bases in between. The length of the CDR3 is 15 residues. CDR1 is MNHEY, CDR2 SVGAGI, per germline. CDR3 in amino acids: CASSYGAGGTDTQYF. As DNA, the CDR3 is TGTGCCAGCAGTTACGGAGCAGGGGGCACAGATACGCAGTATTTT.

Of note for this clone: In the same sample, other DNA sequences code for this CDR3. The chain uses TRBV5-4 and TRBJ2-3; 16 bases are shared with TRBD2. This CDR3 region has 17 residues. CDR1 is SGHNT and CDR2 is YYREEE in the germline V gene (reference sequence). The J segment lost 4 bases and the V segment lost 3 bases, leaving 5 bases of the junction unmatched. The CDR3 sequence is CASSYGTSGRGADTQYF. CDR3 in DNA: TGTGCCAGCAGCTACGGGACTAGCGGGAGGGGCGCAGATACGCAGTATTTT. Using reference TRBV5-4 and TRBJ2-3 for the parts outside the CDR3, the full variable domain is ETGVTQSPTHLIKTRGQQVTLRCSSQSGHNTVSWYQQALGQGPQFIFQYYREEENGRGNFPPRFSGLQFPNYSSELNVNALELDDSALYLCASSYGTSGRGADTQYFGPGTRLTVL.

This chain connects TRBV3-1 (or the pseudogene TRBV3-2) to TRBJ1-2; TRBD1 is a possible D gene (5 bases). Trimming removed 4 bases at V and 4 bases at J, with 16 bases between. Germline CDR1 LGHDT, CDR2 YNNKEL (reference sequence). The length of the CDR3 is 15 residues. CDR3 residues: CASSLSRVSRYGYTF. In DNA, the CDR3 is TGTGCCAGCAGCCTTTCCAGGGTATCCCGCTATGGCTACACCTTC.

The J gene is TRBJ2-3, the V gene TRBV24-1; D is possibly TRBD1 (6 bases). Germline V gene sequence: CDR1 KGHDR, CDR2 SFDVKD. V was cut by 7 bases and J by 2 bases, with 12 bases left in between. CDR3 length: 14 residues. The CDR3: CATSLGAPTDTQYF. The CDR3 DNA is TGTGCCACCAGCCTGGGGGCCCCCACAGATACGCAGTATTTT.

This clone has only one observation. The rearrangement joins TRBV28 to TRBJ1-5; 9 nucleotides align to TRBD1. Trimming removed 6 bases from V and 3 bases from J; junction bases left unmatched: 6. The V gene's germline CDR1 is MDHEN and CDR2 SYDVKM. The CDR3 is 15 amino acids. CDR3 in DNA: TGTGCCAGCAGGATAACAGGGGGCCTCAATCAGCCCCAGCATTTT. Amino acid sequence: CASRITGGLNQPQHF. Supplemented by reference TRBV28 and TRBJ1-5, the full variable domain reads DVKVTQSSRYLVKRTGEKVFLECVQDMDHENMFWYRQDPGLGLRLIYFSYDVKMKEKGDIPEGYSVSREKKERFSLILESASTNQTSMYLCASRITGGLNQPQHFGDGTRLSIL.

The J gene is TRBJ2-1, the V gene TRBV5-1; 12 bases line up with TRBD2. After removal of 2 bases from V and 5 bases from J, the junction contained 5 bases not matched to a gene. The CDR3 totals 16 residues. Germline CDR1 is SGHRS and CDR2 is YFSETQ. For the CDR3, the DNA is TGCGCCAGCAGCTTAGCCGGGACTAGCGGGCACAATGAGCAGTTCTTC. Encoded protein: CASSLAGTSGHNEQFF.

V is TRBV18 and J is TRBJ2-3; the D gene is possibly TRBD2 (5 bases). Looked up from germline, CDR1 is KGHSH and CDR2 is LQKENI. CDR3 size: 12 residues. Trimming stripped 3 bases from V and 13 bases from J, with 14 bases between. CDR3 region: CASSPLRESEYF. CDR3 nucleotides: TGTGCCAGCTCACCCTTGAGGGAGTCGGAGTATTTT.

The count of this clone is one. The V gene is TRBV5-1, the J gene TRBJ1-1; tentatively, D is TRBD1 (5 bases). Germline CDR1 is SGHRS and CDR2 is YFSETQ. The V end lost 4 bases, the J end lost 8 bases, and 18 bases lay between the germline ends. The CDR3 totals 14 residues. The CDR3 region has the DNA TGCGCCAGCAGCCGAGCTACAGGTTTCGGAGAAGCTTTCTTT. Translating it yields CASSRATGFGEAFF.

The rearrangement links TRBV18 to TRBJ2-1; 8 positions match TRBD1. The CDR3 totals 17 residues. Per germline, CDR1 KGHSH and CDR2 LQKENI. The J segment lost 7 bases and the V segment lost 3 bases, leaving 14 bases of the junction unmatched. CDR3 sequence: CASSPPTDRGLWNEQFF. The DNA for the CDR3 is TGTGCCAGCTCACCCCCTACCGACAGGGGCCTGTGGAATGAGCAGTTCTTC.

The chain couples TRBV15 to TRBJ2-6; possible D gene TRBD1, 6 bases. This CDR3 has 17 residues. The ends were cut back, 1 base at V and 2 bases at J, with 12 bases in the middle. The germline V gene has CDR1 LNHNV and CDR2 YYDKDF (reference sequence). The CDR3 DNA reads TGTGCCACCAGCAGAGGATCCACAGGGACTGGGGCCAACGTCCTGACTTTC. It yields the protein CATSRGSTGTGANVLTF.

The rearrangement joins TRBV5-1 to TRBJ2-7; TRBD1 is a possible D gene (6 bases). CDR1 is SGHRS and CDR2 is YFSETQ in the germline V gene. This CDR3 has 13 residues. The V end was cut by 0 bases, the J end by 7 bases, with 11 bases between. CDR3 sequence reads: CASSLDSRGEQYF. In DNA, the CDR3 is TGCGCCAGCAGCTTGGATTCCAGGGGAGAGCAGTACTTC.

The chain carries TRBV7-9 and TRBJ1-4; the match to TRBD1 covers 9 bases. Germline assignment: CDR1 SEHNR and CDR2 FQNEAQ (reference sequence). The CDR3 consists of 14 residues. V lost 5 bases to trimming and J lost 4 bases; unmatched junction nucleotides: 2. The CDR3 spells CASSPGQGNEKLFF. The CDR3 nucleotides read TGTGCCAGCAGCCCGGGACAGGGTAATGAAAAACTGTTTTTT.